Shown below are 7 T cell receptor beta chains from a single sample sequenced in a study of blood T cell repertoires in COVID-19 (dated by TCRdb to 2019 to 2021). Library prep was done by the immunoSEQ multiplex PCR assay. TCRdb holds this immuneACCESS table with in-frame rearrangements only. Some clones are missing; in checked studies, unresolved V genes explain under half, and the rest has no known cause. The sample records roughly 140,000 clones, 80% to 90% of which are singletons. The ten top clones hold around 8% of the sample. The material sequenced was peripheral blood. These receptors originate from a woman aged 55-69 years with COVID-19, enrolled during active disease.

This clone was observed a single time. For the CDR3, the DNA is TGTGCCAGCAGACCGACAGGGTTCGGCTATGGCTACACCTTC. This codes for CASRPTGFGYGYTF. The V call is TRBV2, the J call TRBJ1-2; 7 bases agree with TRBD1. Germline V gene data show CDR1 as SNHLY and CDR2 as FYNNEI. There are 14 residues in the CDR3. The ends lost 6 bases at V and 4 bases at J; junction bases unmatched: 8.

The CDR3 sequence: CASSLRIGQGVMNTEAFF. The CDR3 nucleotides are TGCGCCAGCAGCTTGCGAATCGGACAGGGGGTCATGAACACTGAAGCTTTCTTT. The chain recombines TRBV5-1 with TRBJ1-1, with TRBD1 matching 10 bases. Germline V gives CDR1 SGHRS, CDR2 YFSETQ. V gave up 1 base and J gave up 0 bases; unmatched junction bases: 9. CDR3 length equals 18 residues.

The chain uses TRBV7-8 and TRBJ2-5, with TRBD2 matching over 8 bases. Germline V gene lookup returns CDR1 SGHVS and CDR2 FQNEAQ. Trimming at V came to 5 bases and at J to 1 base, leaving 12 bases not matched to a gene. The CDR3 has 17 residues. For the CDR3, the DNA is TGTGCCAGCAGCACCGTGGGGACTAGGCCAACCCAAGAGACCCAGTACTTC. Its protein product is CASSTVGTRPTQETQYF.

The V call is TRBV30, the J call TRBJ2-3, with D tentatively TRBD1 (5 bases). The ends were cut back, 1 base at V and 1 base at J, with 21 bases in the middle. The CDR3 loop spans 18 amino acids. Germline CDR1 reads GTSNPN; CDR2 reads SVGIG (reference sequence). The CDR3 spells CAWSAPLRVGLGTDTQYF. CDR3 in DNA: TGTGCCTGGAGTGCGCCCCTCAGGGTGGGATTGGGCACAGATACGCAGTATTTT.

This clone has only one observation. This chain links TRBV11-3 with TRBJ2-3, with D possibly being TRBD1 (5 bases). The CDR3 is 14 residues long. Germline V gene data show CDR1 as SGHNT and CDR2 as YENEEA. The V end lost 5 bases, the J end lost 6 bases, and 15 bases lay between the germline ends. The CDR3 is CASSRDSSGDTQYF. In nucleotides, the CDR3 is TGTGCCAGCAGCCGAGACAGTTCTGGTGATACGCAGTATTTT.

The V and J genes are TRBV10-1 and TRBJ1-5; the D gene is possibly TRBD1 (5 bases). The germline V and J ends were trimmed by 11 bases and 10 bases, with 12 bases remaining between them. There are 10 residues in the CDR3. Germline V gives CDR1 WNHNN, CDR2 SYGVQD (reference sequence). In DNA, the CDR3 is TGCGCCCAGGGTCATGTACCCCAGCATTTT. The encoded protein is CAQGHVPQHF.

This chain joins TRBV18 and TRBJ2-6, with 10 bases that match TRBD1. V shed 4 bases, J shed 5 bases, and the junction held 11 bases outside the gene matches. The length of the CDR3 is 18 residues. Germline CDR1 KGHSH, CDR2 LQKENI. This CDR3 reads CASSLRTGGGSWANVLTF. CDR3 DNA: TGTGCCAGCTCACTCAGGACAGGGGGTGGTAGCTGGGCCAACGTCCTGACTTTC.